The 26 T cell receptor beta chains below all came from one sample that was sequenced in a study of tumor and adjacent non-tumor tissue in lung cancer. The template was RNA from unsorted bulk tissue. TCRbeta libraries were built with three rounds of nested PCR, modified from ARM-PCR. TCRdb called the multiplex PCR reads again in MiXCR, with one record for every CDR3 protein. In the table there are about 110,000 distinct CDR3 sequences, approximately 82% of which are singletons. The sequenced material came from lung tumor tissue. Receptor source: a woman aged 55-69 years with non-small cell lung cancer.

This clonotype appeared a few times. This may come from a read error, since a much larger clone is one base off. V gene TRBV20-1 combines with J gene TRBJ2-1; D may be TRBD2 (6 bases). The germline CDR1 and CDR2 sequences are DFQATT and SNEGSKA (reference sequence). V lost 5 bases and J 7 bases, leaving 15 bases between the germline ends. The CDR3 is 13 amino acids. The CDR3 DNA is TGCAGTGCTGGACTAACGGGGAGGAATGAGCAGTTCTTC. It encodes CSAGLTGRNEQFF.

About this clonotype itself: A read error may account for a junction end that differs from germline. The chain couples TRBV11-2 to TRBJ2-6; D may correspond to TRBD1 or TRBD2 (6 bases each). The CDR3 is 17 amino acids. Germline V lookup: CDR1 SGHAT, CDR2 FQNNGV. CDR3 residues: CARSLESGEAGANVLTF. The CDR3 nucleotides are TGTGCCAGGAGCTTAGAATCAGGGGAGGCTGGGGCCAACGTTCTGACTTTC.

On this clonotype: One base away lies a much larger clone, so this may be a sequencing read error. The DNA for the CDR3 is TGTGCTACTGGTGAGCAGTCATATGGCTACACCTTC. Protein product: CATGEQSYGYTF. This chain uses TRBV12-5 with TRBJ1-2; D is undetermined. The CDR3 has 12 amino acids. In germline, CDR1 is LGHNT, CDR2 FRNRAP.

This clonotype has just a few counts. A much larger clone differs by one base, so this may be a read error. V usage is TRBV20-1 and J usage is TRBJ2-1; the D is unclear. There are 14 residues in the CDR3. In germline, CDR1 is DFQATT, CDR2 SNEGSKA (reference sequence). Trimming cost V 4 bases and J 0 bases, with 10 bases left between them. This CDR3 reads CSAISSGSYNEQFF. The CDR3 bases are TGCAGTGCTATATCTTCTGGCTCCTACAATGAGCAGTTCTTC.

Comments on this clonotype: At one boundary the junction diverges from the germline segment, which might be a read error. V gene TRBV11-2 combines with J gene TRBJ1-6; the D is unclear. The CDR3 totals 14 residues. Germline loops: CDR1 SGHAT, CDR2 FQNNGV. CDR3: CAISLEASNSSHHF. As DNA, the CDR3 is TGTGCCATCAGCTTAGAAGCAAGTAATTCATCCCACCACTTT.

This chain uses TRBV5-1 with TRBJ1-5, with 9 bases fitting TRBD1. The germline gives CDR1 SGHRS, CDR2 YFSETQ. CDR3 length: 14 residues. V trimming: 2 bases; J trimming: 6 bases; junction bases outside the gene matches: 3. The CDR3 protein is CASSFEGQGQPQHF. DNA of the CDR3: TGCGCCAGCAGCTTTGAGGGACAGGGTCAGCCCCAGCATTTT. The full variable domain, rest sourced from reference TRBV5-1 and TRBJ1-5, is KAGVTQTPRYLIKTRGQQVTLSCSPISGHRSVSWYQQTPGQGLQFLFEYFSETQRNKGNFPGRFSGRQFSNSRSEMNVSTLELGDSALYLCASSFEGQGQPQHFGDGTRLSIL.

For this clonotype: One end of the junction varies from germline; a read error may be responsible. The chain recombines TRBV4-3 with TRBJ2-5; D remains ambiguous. The CDR3 length is 15 residues. Germline values: CDR1 LGHNA, CDR2 YSLEER. CDR3 protein: CASSLHRVSQETQYF. CDR3 nucleotide sequence: TGCGCCAGCAGCCTACACCGGGTCTCACAAGAAACCCAGTACTTC.

The chain uses TRBV10-3 and TRBJ1-1; perhaps TRBD1 as D (5 bases). Deletions cut 10 bases from V and 3 bases from J, with 12 bases between. Germline lookup yields CDR1 ENHRY and CDR2 SYGVKD. This CDR3 contains 12 residues. DNA for the CDR3: TGTGCCACCCGGGGCGTGGACACTGAAGCTTTCTTT. This sequence encodes CATRGVDTEAFF.

On this clonotype itself: The junction departs from germline at one end; a sequencing error may be responsible. This rearrangement joins TRBV20-1 to TRBJ2-1; a weak D match, TRBD2 (6 bases). Per germline, CDR1 DFQATT and CDR2 SNEGSKA (reference sequence). The CDR3 contains 18 residues. The CDR3 DNA sequence: TGCAGCGCTACATCAGCGGGTCCCCCCCTTAACTCCTACAATGAGCAGTTCTTC. This gives the protein CSATSAGPPLNSYNEQFF.

The V gene is TRBV11-2, the J gene TRBJ2-2; D tentatively reads TRBD1 or TRBD2 (5 bases each). V gave up 4 bases and J gave up 5 bases, with 20 bases separating them. The germline gives CDR1 SGHAT, CDR2 FQNNGV. This CDR3 is 17 amino acids long. The CDR3 is CASSSPHEGRNTGELFF. The DNA of the CDR3 is TGTGCCAGCAGCTCTCCCCACGAGGGGCGGAATACCGGGGAGCTGTTTTTT.

The V call is TRBV11-3, the J call TRBJ2-1; 9 nucleotides match TRBD2. The CDR3 consists of 15 residues. The germline CDR1 and CDR2 sequences are SGHNT and YENEEA. DNA of the CDR3: TGTGTCATCAGCTATAGCGGGGGCTCTTACAATGAGCAGTTCTTC. Translated: CVISYSGGSYNEQFF.

This rearrangement joins TRBV6-5 to TRBJ2-1; 14 nucleotides match TRBD2. This CDR3 has 14 amino acids. CDR1 and CDR2 (germline): MNHEY, SVGAGI. CDR3 in DNA: TGTGTATCGAAACCGGGACTAGCGGGAGTGGTGCAGTTCTTC. This encodes CVSKPGLAGVVQFF.

This clonotype occurred many times. The chain links TRBV6-6 to TRBJ1-1; tentative D call: TRBD1 (6 bases). Germline CDR1 is MNHNY and CDR2 is SVGAGI (reference sequence). V lost 8 bases and J lost 1, with 8 bases in between. This CDR3 is built from 12 residues. The CDR3 nucleotides are TGTGCCAGCTCCAGGGGGAACACTGAAGCTTTCTTT. This gives the protein CASSRGNTEAFF.

This clonotype was seen a handful of times. Its ends do not fully match the called genes, so a read error is possible. The chain has TRBV28 and TRBJ2-3; D is perhaps TRBD2 (5 bases). In germline, CDR1 is MDHEN, CDR2 SYDVKM. CDR3 size: 15 residues. CDR3 DNA: TGCGCCAGCAGTTTATTGGGCAGCCGGGGAGATACGCAGTATTTT. Translation gives CASSLLGSRGDTQYF.

Ten or more counts support this clonotype. V is TRBV20-1 and J is TRBJ2-2; the match to TRBD1 covers 7 bases. CDR1 is DFQATT, CDR2 SNEGSKA, per germline (reference sequence). Trimming removed 7 bases from V and 5 bases from J; junction bases left unmatched: 10. This CDR3 has 14 amino acids. The chain's CDR3 is CSVPATGMTGELFF. Written as DNA, the CDR3 is TGCAGTGTTCCTGCGACAGGGATGACCGGGGAGCTGTTTTTT.

This clonotype appeared many times. The chain links TRBV29-1 to TRBJ1-1, with D possibly matching TRBD1 (6 bases). The V gene's germline CDR1 is SQVTM and CDR2 ANQGSEA. This CDR3 has 13 amino acids. With 7 bases removed from V and 0 bases from J, the gap between germline ends came to 12 bases. CDR3 DNA sequence: TGCAGCGGTCGACAGGATTTGAACACTGAAGCTTTCTTT. Its protein product is CSGRQDLNTEAFF.

The chain has TRBV12-3 or TRBV12-4 and TRBJ2-1; 11 bases align to TRBD2. The CDR3 is made up of 20 amino acids. V was pared by 3 bases and J by 3 bases, with 16 bases of the junction left unmatched. In DNA, the CDR3 is TGTGCCAGCAGTTTGGGTCGCACTAGCGGGGGTATCGGGGGCTACAATGAGCAGTTCTTC. Its protein product is CASSLGRTSGGIGGYNEQFF.

As concerns this clonotype: Germline and junction disagree at one end, which may indicate a read error. The chain carries TRBV10-2 and TRBJ2-3; D call uncertain. CDR1 WSHSY and CDR2 SAAADI come from the germline V gene. This CDR3 contains 13 residues. Here the CDR3 reads CASKKRPADTQCF. CDR3 nucleotide sequence: TGCGCCAGCAAAAAGCGCCCTGCGGATACGCAGTGTTTT.

A note on this clonotype: The junction shows a germline mismatch at one end, possibly a read error. The chain couples TRBV6-2 or TRBV6-3 to TRBJ2-7; tentative D call: TRBD1 (6 bases). Per germline, CDR1 MNHEY and CDR2 SVGEGT. This CDR3 has 14 amino acids. The CDR3 loop is CTSSRSGQSYEHYF. CDR3 in DNA: TGTACCAGCAGCCGCTCCGGACAGTCGTACGAGCACTACTTC.

Regarding this clonotype: Possible read error: a much larger clone is one base away. The chain couples TRBV7-9 to TRBJ1-2; 7 bases agree with TRBD1. The CDR3 is 17 residues long. Trimming removed 1 base from V and 3 bases from J; junction bases left unmatched: 11. Germline CDR1 reads SEHNR; CDR2 reads FQNEAQ (reference sequence). CDR3 in DNA: TGTGCCAGCAGCTTAGGGGGTACAGGGGAGAAGGACTATGGCTACACCTTC. Translation: CASSLGGTGEKDYGYTF.

Comments on this clonotype: Its ends do not fully match the called genes, so a read error is possible. J is TRBJ2-3 and V is TRBV7-8, with D possibly being TRBD2 (5 bases). The CDR3 loop spans 15 amino acids. Looked up from germline, CDR1 is SGHVS and CDR2 is FQNEAQ. DNA for the CDR3: TGTGCCGGCAGCTTAGCAGACTCCTTGAGGGATACGCTGTATTTT. Its protein product is CAGSLADSLRDTLYF.

This clonotype was observed a few times. The junction and the germline gene differ at one end; a read error may be behind it. V usage is TRBV13 and J usage is TRBJ2-3, with TRBD2 matching 8 bases. This CDR3 comprises 16 residues. Germline values: CDR1 PRHDT, CDR2 FYEKMQ (reference sequence). The CDR3, as DNA: TGTGCCAGCAGTTTAGGAGCGGGAGATCAATCAGATACACAGTATTTT. It codes for CASSLGAGDQSDTQYF.

This chain links TRBV11-2 with TRBJ1-1; 9 bases are shared with TRBD1. Looked up from germline, CDR1 is SGHAT and CDR2 is FQNNGV. With 3 bases clipped from V and 0 bases from J, the junction kept 14 bases outside the gene matches. CDR3 length: 19 amino acids. The CDR3 DNA reads as TGTGCCAGCAGCTTTAAGTGGTCGGAGGACAGGGGTATGAACACTGAAGCTTTCTTT. Protein product: CASSFKWSEDRGMNTEAFF.

For this clonotype: A much larger clone differs by one base, so this may be a read error. This CDR3 fails to terminate in the conserved phenylalanine or tryptophan, so it likely reflects a read error. The chain recombines TRBV29-1 with TRBJ2-3, with TRBD2 identical over 7 bases. Germline CDR1 SQVTM, CDR2 ANQGSEA. CDR3 size: 14 residues. V lost 6 bases to trimming and J lost 4 bases; unmatched junction nucleotides: 10. The CDR3, as DNA: TGCAGCGTCGGGGTGGCACGGGAGGCAGATACGCAGTATTCT. As protein: CSVGVAREADTQYS.

As for this clonotype: Since the CDR3 does not end with the conserved phenylalanine or tryptophan, this likely comes from a read error. The chain carries TRBV11-2 and TRBJ2-2, with D perhaps TRBD2 (5 bases). The germline gives CDR1 SGHAT, CDR2 FQNNGV. This CDR3 comprises 16 residues. The chain's CDR3 is CASSLVLEAHTAELFV. CDR3 DNA sequence: TGTGCCAGCAGCTTAGTACTGGAGGCGCACACCGCGGAGCTGTTTGTT.

The table lists this clonotype with many counts. The chain is built from TRBV6-6 and TRBJ2-7; the D call may be TRBD1 or TRBD2 (5 bases each). The CDR3 extends over 15 amino acids. Germline assignment: CDR1 MNHNY and CDR2 SVGAGI (reference sequence). V was clipped by 6 bases and J by 6 bases, with 21 bases between them. This CDR3 is CASSQGRFLDGEQYF. CDR3 bases: TGTGCCAGCAGCCAGGGACGGTTCCTGGATGGCGAGCAGTACTTC.